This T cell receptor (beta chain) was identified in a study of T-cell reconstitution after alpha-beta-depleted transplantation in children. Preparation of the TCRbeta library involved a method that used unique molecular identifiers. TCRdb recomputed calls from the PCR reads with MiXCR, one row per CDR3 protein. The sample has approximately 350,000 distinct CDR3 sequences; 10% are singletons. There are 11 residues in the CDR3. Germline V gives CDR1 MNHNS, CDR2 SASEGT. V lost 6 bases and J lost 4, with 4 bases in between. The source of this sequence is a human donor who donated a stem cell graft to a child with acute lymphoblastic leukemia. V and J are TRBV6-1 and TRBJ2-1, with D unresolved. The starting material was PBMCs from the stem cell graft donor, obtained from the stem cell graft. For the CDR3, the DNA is TGTGCCAGCAGGGTTTACAATGAGCAGTTCTTC. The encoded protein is CASRVYNEQFF.